Each of the 7 T cell receptor beta chains below was sequenced from the same sample in a study of blood T cell repertoires in COVID-19. Profiled with immunoSEQ multiplex PCR; TCRdb holds only in-frame clones, not every one. The data contain some 250,000 clones, roughly 82% of them singletons. Input material: peripheral blood. The receptors come from an elderly man with acute or convalescent COVID-19.

The rearrangement joins TRBV5-4 to TRBJ2-1; D may be TRBD1 (6 bases). Looked up from germline, CDR1 is SGHNT and CDR2 is YYREEE (reference sequence). The CDR3 covers 14 residues. V shed 4 bases and J shed 7 bases, with 15 bases lying between them. The CDR3 here is CASSPNRVGNEQFF. CDR3 in DNA: TGTGCCAGCAGCCCGAACAGGGTGGGTAATGAGCAGTTCTTC.

This clone appeared once. Within the sample, other DNA sequences also encode this same CDR3. The chain joins TRBV18 to TRBJ2-5; D uncertain. This CDR3 contains 11 residues. Germline CDR1 is KGHSH and CDR2 is LQKENI. Trimming pared 4 bases from V and 4 bases from J, leaving 4 bases between. The CDR3 is CASSRGETQYF. In DNA form, the CDR3 reads TGTGCCAGCTCACGCGGAGAGACCCAGTACTTC.

V is TRBV5-1 and J is TRBJ1-2; the D gene is possibly TRBD1 (5 bases). Trimming took 1 base from V and 3 from J, leaving 10 bases between them. Germline V gene lookup returns CDR1 SGHRS and CDR2 YFSETQ. The CDR3 sequence is 14 residues long. The CDR3 sequence: CASSLTPGYYGYTF. The CDR3 nucleotides are TGCGCCAGCAGCTTGACGCCAGGGTACTATGGCTACACCTTC.

The rearrangement links TRBV6-5 to TRBJ2-1, with TRBD2 matching 8 bases. V lost 1 base and J lost 8; bases outside the gene matches: 4. Germline CDR1 and CDR2: MNHEY and SVGAGI. The CDR3 covers 14 residues. The CDR3 is CASSYFDGRDEQFF. DNA of the CDR3: TGTGCCAGCAGTTACTTCGACGGGAGGGATGAGCAGTTCTTC.

V is TRBV5-1 and J is TRBJ1-5, with D tentatively TRBD1 (5 bases). Trimming cost V 4 bases and J 11 bases, with 22 bases left between them. Germline loops: CDR1 SGHRS, CDR2 YFSETQ. This CDR3 contains 15 residues. The CDR3: CASSTSGGPKSAQHF. The CDR3 nucleotides are TGCGCCAGCAGCACCTCGGGGGGACCAAAATCAGCCCAGCATTTT. Filled out from reference TRBV5-1 and TRBJ1-5, the complete variable domain reads KAGVTQTPRYLIKTRGQQVTLSCSPISGHRSVSWYQQTPGQGLQFLFEYFSETQRNKGNFPGRFSGRQFSNSRSEMNVSTLELGDSALYLCASSTSGGPKSAQHFGDGTRLSIL.

The chain joins TRBV5-1 to TRBJ2-2, with 7 bases identical to TRBD1. The ends lost 4 bases at V and 4 bases at J; junction bases unmatched: 4. The CDR3 is 14 residues long. Germline CDR1 reads SGHRS; CDR2 reads YFSETQ. In nucleotides, the CDR3 is TGCGCCAGCAGCCCGGGACAGATCACCGGGGAGCTGTTTTTT. This encodes CASSPGQITGELFF.

The V call is TRBV5-1, the J call TRBJ2-7, with TRBD1 identical over 7 bases. The CDR3 consists of 14 residues. After removal of 4 bases from V and 5 bases from J, the junction contained 9 bases not matched to a gene. CDR1 and CDR2 from the germline V gene are SGHRS and YFSETQ. CDR3 coding DNA: TGCGCCAGCAGCCCGGGCGACAGGGTCAACGAGCAGTACTTC. Protein sequence: CASSPGDRVNEQYF. Together with reference TRBV5-1 and TRBJ2-7, the CDR3 gives the full variable domain: KAGVTQTPRYLIKTRGQQVTLSCSPISGHRSVSWYQQTPGQGLQFLFEYFSETQRNKGNFPGRFSGRQFSNSRSEMNVSTLELGDSALYLCASSPGDRVNEQYFGPGTRLTVT.